The T cell receptor (beta chain) under discussion was sequenced for a study of T cells in Graves' hyperthyroidism and ophthalmopathy. The V and J ends lost 0 bases and 8 bases, in that order; junction bases with no gene match: 4. CDR1 is SGHRS and CDR2 is YFSETQ in the germline V gene. The CDR3 spans 15 residues. RNA transcripts yielded amplified TCR beta CDR3 regions. TCR CDR3 underwent first-round RT-PCR with the HTBI primer set. A single record per CDR3 protein comes from TCRdb applying MiXCR to the multiplex PCR reads. The sample has hundreds of thousands of distinct CDR3 sequences; less than 15% are singletons.

The receptor's source is a woman aged 40 to 50 with Graves' hyperthyroidism. Sample: blood. The chain couples TRBV5-1 to TRBJ1-6; 8 positions match TRBD1. CDR3 nucleotides: TGCGCCAGCAGCTTGGACGGACAGGGAGATTCACCCCTCCACTTT. As protein: CASSLDGQGDSPLHF.